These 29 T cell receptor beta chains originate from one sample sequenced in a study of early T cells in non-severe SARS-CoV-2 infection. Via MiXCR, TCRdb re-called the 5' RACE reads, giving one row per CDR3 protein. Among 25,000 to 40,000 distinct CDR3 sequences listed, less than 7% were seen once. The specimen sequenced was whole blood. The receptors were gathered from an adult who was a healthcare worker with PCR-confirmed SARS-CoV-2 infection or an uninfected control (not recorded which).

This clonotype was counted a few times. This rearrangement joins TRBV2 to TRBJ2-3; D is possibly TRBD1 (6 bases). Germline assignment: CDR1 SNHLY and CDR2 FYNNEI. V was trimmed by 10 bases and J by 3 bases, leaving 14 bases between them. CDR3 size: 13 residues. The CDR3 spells CATNAQGTDTQYF. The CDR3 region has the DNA TGTGCCACCAACGCCCAGGGGACAGATACGCAGTATTTT.

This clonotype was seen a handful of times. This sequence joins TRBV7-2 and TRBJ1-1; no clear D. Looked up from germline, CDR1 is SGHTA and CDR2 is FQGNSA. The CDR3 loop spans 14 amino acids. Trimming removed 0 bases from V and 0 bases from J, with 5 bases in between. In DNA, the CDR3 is TGTGCCAGCAGCTTAGCGGGGATGAACACTGAAGCTTTCTTT. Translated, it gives CASSLAGMNTEAFF. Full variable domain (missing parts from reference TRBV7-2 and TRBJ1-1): GAGVSQSPSNKVTEKGKDVELRCDPISGHTALYWYRQSLGQGLEFLIYFQGNSAPDKSGLPSDRFSAERTGGSVSTLTIQRTQQEDSAVYLCASSLAGMNTEAFFGQGTRLTVV.

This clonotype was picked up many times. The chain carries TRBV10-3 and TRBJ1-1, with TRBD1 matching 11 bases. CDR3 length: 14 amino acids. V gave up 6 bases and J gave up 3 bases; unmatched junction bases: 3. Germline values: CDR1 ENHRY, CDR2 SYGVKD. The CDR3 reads CAIRGQGAHTEAFF. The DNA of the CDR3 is TGTGCCATCAGAGGACAGGGGGCGCACACTGAAGCTTTCTTT.

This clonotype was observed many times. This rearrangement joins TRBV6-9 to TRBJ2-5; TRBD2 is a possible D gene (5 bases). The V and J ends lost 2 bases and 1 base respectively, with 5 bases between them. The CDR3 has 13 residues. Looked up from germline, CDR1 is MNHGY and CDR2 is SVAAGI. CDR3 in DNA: TGTGCCAGCAGTTATCGGGGCCAAGAGACCCAGTACTTC. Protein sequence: CASSYRGQETQYF.

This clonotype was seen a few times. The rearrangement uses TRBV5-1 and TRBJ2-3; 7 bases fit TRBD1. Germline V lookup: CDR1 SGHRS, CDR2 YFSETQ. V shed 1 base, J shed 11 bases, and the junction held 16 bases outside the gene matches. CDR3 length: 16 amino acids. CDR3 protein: CASSLSAGLPQGEQYF. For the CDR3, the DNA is TGCGCCAGCAGCTTGAGTGCGGGCCTTCCCCAGGGGGAGCAGTATTTT.

DNA of the CDR3: TGTGCCAGCAGTTTAACGGGACAGCCCCTCAATGAGCAGTTCTTC. Its translation is CASSLTGQPLNEQFF. The chain links TRBV12-3 or TRBV12-4 to TRBJ2-1; 7 bases align to TRBD1. J lost 6 bases, V lost 2 bases, and 7 bases had no gene match. The CDR3 is made up of 15 amino acids.

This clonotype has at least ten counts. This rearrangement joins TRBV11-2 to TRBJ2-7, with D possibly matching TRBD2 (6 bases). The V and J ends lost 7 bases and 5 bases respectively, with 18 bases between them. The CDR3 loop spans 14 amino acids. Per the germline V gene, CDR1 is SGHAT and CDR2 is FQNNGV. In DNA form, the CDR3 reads TGTGCCAGCACCATTAGCACGTTAGCGGACGAGCAGTACTTC. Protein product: CASTISTLADEQYF.

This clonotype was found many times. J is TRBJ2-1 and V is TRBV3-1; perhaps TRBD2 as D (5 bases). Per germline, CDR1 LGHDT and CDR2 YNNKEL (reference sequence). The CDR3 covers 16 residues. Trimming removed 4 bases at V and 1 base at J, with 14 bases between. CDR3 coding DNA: TGTGCCAGCAGCCCCGCGGGTAGTCGGTCCTACAATGAGCAGTTCTTC. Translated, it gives CASSPAGSRSYNEQFF.

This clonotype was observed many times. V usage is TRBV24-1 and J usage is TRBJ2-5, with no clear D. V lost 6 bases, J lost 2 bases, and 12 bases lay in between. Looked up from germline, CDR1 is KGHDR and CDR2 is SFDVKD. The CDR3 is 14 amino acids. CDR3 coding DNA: TGTGCCACCAGTCCAACAAATTTACAAGAGACCCAGTACTTC. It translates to CATSPTNLQETQYF.

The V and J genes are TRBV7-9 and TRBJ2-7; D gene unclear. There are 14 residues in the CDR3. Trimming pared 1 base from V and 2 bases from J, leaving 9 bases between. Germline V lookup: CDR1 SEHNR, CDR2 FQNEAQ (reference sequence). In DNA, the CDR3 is TGTGCCAGCAGCTTAGGAAGTGACGCCTACGAGCAGTACTTC. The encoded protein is CASSLGSDAYEQYF.

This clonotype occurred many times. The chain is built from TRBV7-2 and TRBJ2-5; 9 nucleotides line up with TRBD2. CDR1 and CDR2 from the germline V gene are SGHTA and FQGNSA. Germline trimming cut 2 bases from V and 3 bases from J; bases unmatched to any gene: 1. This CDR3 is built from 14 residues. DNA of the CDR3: TGTGCCAGCAGCTTACTAGCGGGGAAAGAGACCCAGTACTTC. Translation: CASSLLAGKETQYF.

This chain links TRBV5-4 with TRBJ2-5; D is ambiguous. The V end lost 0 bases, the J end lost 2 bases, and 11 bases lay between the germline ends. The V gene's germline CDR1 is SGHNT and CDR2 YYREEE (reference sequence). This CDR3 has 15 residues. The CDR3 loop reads CASSLVGSRQETQYF. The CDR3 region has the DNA TGTGCCAGCAGCTTGGTGGGTAGTCGGCAAGAGACCCAGTACTTC. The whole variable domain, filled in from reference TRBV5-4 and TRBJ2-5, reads ETGVTQSPTHLIKTRGQQVTLRCSSQSGHNTVSWYQQALGQGPQFIFQYYREEENGRGNFPPRFSGLQFPNYSSELNVNALELDDSALYLCASSLVGSRQETQYFGPGTRLLVL.

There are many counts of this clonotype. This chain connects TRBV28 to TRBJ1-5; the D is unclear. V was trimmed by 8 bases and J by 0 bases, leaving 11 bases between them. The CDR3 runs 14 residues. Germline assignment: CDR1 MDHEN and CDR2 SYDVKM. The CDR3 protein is CASLRANSNQPQHF. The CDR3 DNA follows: TGTGCCAGCTTGAGGGCGAATAGCAATCAGCCCCAGCATTTT.

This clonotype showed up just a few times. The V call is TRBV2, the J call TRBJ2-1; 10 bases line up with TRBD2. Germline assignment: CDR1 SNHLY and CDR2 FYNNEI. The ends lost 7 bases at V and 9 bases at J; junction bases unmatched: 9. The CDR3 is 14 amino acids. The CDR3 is CASTMSGGAREQFF. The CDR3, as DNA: TGTGCCAGCACGATGAGCGGGGGGGCGCGTGAGCAGTTCTTC.

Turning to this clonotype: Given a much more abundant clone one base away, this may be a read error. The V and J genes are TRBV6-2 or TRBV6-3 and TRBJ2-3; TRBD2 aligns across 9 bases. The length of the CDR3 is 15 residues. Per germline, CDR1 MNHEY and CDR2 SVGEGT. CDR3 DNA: TGTGTCAGCTCCTACGGGGGCGGGAGGGCCGCCACGCAGTATTTT. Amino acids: CVSSYGGGRAATQYF.

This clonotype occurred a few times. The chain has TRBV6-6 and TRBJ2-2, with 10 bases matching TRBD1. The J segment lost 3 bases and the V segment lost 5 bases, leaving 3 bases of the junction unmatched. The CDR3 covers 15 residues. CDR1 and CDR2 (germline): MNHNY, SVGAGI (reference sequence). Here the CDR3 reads CASSQTGGDTGELFF. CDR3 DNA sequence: TGTGCCAGCAGTCAGACAGGGGGCGACACCGGGGAGCTGTTTTTT.

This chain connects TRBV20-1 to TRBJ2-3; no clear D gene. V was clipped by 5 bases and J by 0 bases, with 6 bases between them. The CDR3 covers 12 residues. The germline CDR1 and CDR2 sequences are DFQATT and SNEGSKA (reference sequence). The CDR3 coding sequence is TGCAGTGCTTACCCTAGCACAGATACGCAGTATTTT. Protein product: CSAYPSTDTQYF.

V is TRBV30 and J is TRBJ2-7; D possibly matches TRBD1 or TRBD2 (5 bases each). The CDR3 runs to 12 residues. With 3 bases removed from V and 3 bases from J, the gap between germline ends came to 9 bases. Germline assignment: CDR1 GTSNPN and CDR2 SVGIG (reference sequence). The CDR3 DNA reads TGTGCCTGGAGCCCGGGGCGCTACGAGCAGTACTTC. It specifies CAWSPGRYEQYF. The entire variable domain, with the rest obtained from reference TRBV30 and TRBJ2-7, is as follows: SQTIHQWPATLVQPVGSPLSLECTVEGTSNPNLYWYRQAAGRGLQLLFYSVGIGQISSEVPQNLSASRPQDRQFILSSKKLLLSDSGFYLCAWSPGRYEQYFGPGTRLTVT.

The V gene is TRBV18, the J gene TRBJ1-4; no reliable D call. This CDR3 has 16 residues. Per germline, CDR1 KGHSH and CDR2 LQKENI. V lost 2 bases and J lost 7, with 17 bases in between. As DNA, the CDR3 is TGTGCCAGCTCACCATCGGGCAGTTTGGGCCCTGAAAAACTGTTTTTT. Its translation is CASSPSGSLGPEKLFF.

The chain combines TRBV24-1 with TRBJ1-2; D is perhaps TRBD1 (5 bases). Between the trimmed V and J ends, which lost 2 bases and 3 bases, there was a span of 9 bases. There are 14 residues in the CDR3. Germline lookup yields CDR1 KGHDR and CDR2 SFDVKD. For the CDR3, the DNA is TGTGCCACCAGTGATTGGGGACGGGACTATGGCTACACCTTC. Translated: CATSDWGRDYGYTF.

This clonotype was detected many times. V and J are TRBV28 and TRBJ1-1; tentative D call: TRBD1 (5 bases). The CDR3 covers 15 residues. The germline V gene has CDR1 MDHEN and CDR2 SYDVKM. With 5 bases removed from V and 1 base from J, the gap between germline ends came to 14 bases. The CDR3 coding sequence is TGTGCCAGCAGTCCCCGTCTGGGGGAGAACACTGAAGCTTTCTTT. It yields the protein CASSPRLGENTEAFF.

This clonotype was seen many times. CDR3 amino acids: CASTGRDRGYEQYF. DNA for the CDR3: TGTGCCAGCACCGGAAGGGACAGGGGTTACGAGCAGTACTTC. The J gene is TRBJ2-7, the V gene TRBV6-6, with TRBD1 matching over 10 bases. This CDR3 contains 14 residues. Losses at the gene ends were 7 bases for V and 4 bases for J; bases not matched to a gene: 7. The germline V gene has CDR1 MNHNY and CDR2 SVGAGI (reference sequence).

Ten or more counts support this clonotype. CDR3 in DNA: TGTGCCAGCAGCTTTGGAGATACGCAGTATTTT. This translates into CASSFGDTQYF. The genes are TRBV11-3 and TRBJ2-3; D gene ambiguous. The V gene lost 3 bases and the J gene lost 5 bases, with 3 bases spanning the gap. The CDR3 totals 11 residues. CDR1 and CDR2 from the germline V gene are SGHNT and YENEEA.

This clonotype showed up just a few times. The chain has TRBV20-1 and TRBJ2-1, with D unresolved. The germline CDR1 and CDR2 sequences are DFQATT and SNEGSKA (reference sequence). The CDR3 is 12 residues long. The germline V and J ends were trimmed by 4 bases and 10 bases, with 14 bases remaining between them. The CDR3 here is CSATDLKGEQFF. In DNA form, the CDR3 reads TGCAGTGCTACAGATTTGAAAGGGGAGCAGTTCTTC.

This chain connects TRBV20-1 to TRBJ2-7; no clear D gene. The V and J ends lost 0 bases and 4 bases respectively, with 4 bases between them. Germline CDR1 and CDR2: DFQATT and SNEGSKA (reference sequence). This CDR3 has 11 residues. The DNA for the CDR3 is TGCAGTGCTAGAGAGGAATACGAGCAGTACTTC. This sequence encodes CSAREEYEQYF.

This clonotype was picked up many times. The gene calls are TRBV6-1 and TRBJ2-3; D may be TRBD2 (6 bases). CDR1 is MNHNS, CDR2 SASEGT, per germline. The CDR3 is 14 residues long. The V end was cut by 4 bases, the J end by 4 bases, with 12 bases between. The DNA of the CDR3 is TGTGCCAGCAGTGGTCAATCGGGGGCAGATACGCAGTATTTT. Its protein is CASSGQSGADTQYF.

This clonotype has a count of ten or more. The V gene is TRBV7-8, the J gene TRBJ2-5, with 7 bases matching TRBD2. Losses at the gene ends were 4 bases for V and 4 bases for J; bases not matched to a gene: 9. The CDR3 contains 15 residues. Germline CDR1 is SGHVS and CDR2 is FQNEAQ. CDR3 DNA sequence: TGTGCCAGCAGCTCCTATTCCGGGACTACAGAGACCCAGTACTTC. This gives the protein CASSSYSGTTETQYF.

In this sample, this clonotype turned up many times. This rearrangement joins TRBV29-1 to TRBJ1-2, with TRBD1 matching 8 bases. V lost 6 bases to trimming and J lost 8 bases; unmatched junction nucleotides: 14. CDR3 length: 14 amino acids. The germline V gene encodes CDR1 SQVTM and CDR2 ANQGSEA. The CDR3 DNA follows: TGCAGCGTGGGGGGGACAGGCGGTCCTTTCGGCTACACCTTC. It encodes CSVGGTGGPFGYTF. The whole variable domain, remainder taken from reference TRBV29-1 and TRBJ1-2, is SAVISQKPSRDICQRGTSLTIQCQVDSQVTMMFWYRQQPGQSLTLIATANQGSEATYESGFVIDKFPISRPNLTFSTLTVSNMSPEDSSIYLCSVGGTGGPFGYTFGSGTRLTVV.

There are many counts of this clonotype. CDR3 DNA: TGTGCCAGCAGTTACTCTCAGGGAGTAGGCACTGAAGCTTTCTTT. This codes for CASSYSQGVGTEAFF. This chain uses TRBV6-5 with TRBJ1-1; D might be TRBD1 (5 bases). The length of the CDR3 is 15 residues. The V end lost 0 bases, the J end lost 4 bases, and 12 bases lay between the germline ends. The germline V gene encodes CDR1 MNHEY and CDR2 SVGAGI.